This is a list of T cell receptor beta chains from one sample in a study of OX40 agonist ivuxolimab in advanced cancers. Generated by immunoSEQ multiplex PCR, the TCRdb table keeps only in-frame clones and is missing some. This table holds about 110,000 clones, approximately 89% found once. The sequencing here drew on CD4+ or CD8+ T cells sorted from blood, taken in a trial of the OX40 agonist ivuxolimab. These TCRs come from an adult with an advanced solid tumor such as melanoma, head and neck, liver or kidney cancer. The conserved cysteine and the conserved F or W are not part of the CDR3 here. D genes are given only for firm matches. Some rows mark clone size as missing; the rest say once, few, many or name a class of expanded clone.

clone size	V gene	J gene	D gene	CDR3 protein
-	TRBV7-7	TRBJ2-5	-	ASSLAITGETQY
once	TRBV11-3	TRBJ2-5	TRBD2	ASSQTGGGTETQY
-	TRBV19	TRBJ1-1	-	ASSIPQGRKAF
-	TRBV10-3	TRBJ1-4	-	AISEYRNEKLF
few	TRBV2	TRBJ1-5	-	ASRRDSNQPQH
-	TRBV18	TRBJ2-3	TRBD2	ASSPLAGGDTQY
once	TRBV4-1	TRBJ2-3	-	ASSQLPGLLKSTDTQY
-	TRBV19	TRBJ1-5	TRBD1	ASIKDREGSQH
-	TRBV16	TRBJ2-6	-	ASSQLGLGANVLT
-	TRBV7-2	TRBJ2-7	-	ASSPQRSRTYEQY
-	TRBV2	TRBJ1-3	TRBD1	ASKGGAKLTGNTIY
few	TRBV4-1	TRBJ2-2	TRBD2	ASSQTSGPNTGELF
-	TRBV28	TRBJ1-3	-	ASSPTVLRGNTIY
-	TRBV4-2	TRBJ2-5	TRBD2	ASSLLAGGVQETQY
-	TRBV19	TRBJ1-4	-	ASTPSPENEKLF
-	TRBV12-5	TRBJ2-7	-	ASGSLPHRADGEQY
once	TRBV5-1	TRBJ1-1	TRBD1	ASSLADREGIDTEAF
-	TRBV7-2	TRBJ1-5	-	ASSFSGDQPQH
-	TRBV25-1	TRBJ1-2	-	ASGGGGPYGYT
-	TRBV4-1	TRBJ2-5	-	ASSQAGTQETQY
-	TRBV5-1	TRBJ2-5	-	ASSLSVNQETQY
once	TRBV11-1	TRBJ2-1	TRBD1	ASSFGTGSDEQF
-	TRBV6-5	TRBJ2-1	-	ASRSSGNRDEQF
-	TRBV5-5	TRBJ1-3	-	ASSWAESLSGNTIY
-	TRBV5-1	TRBJ2-1	TRBD2	ASSSQPSGSSYNEQF
-	TRBV5-1	TRBJ2-6	TRBD1	ASSLRQGSDSGANVLT
-	TRBV4-2	TRBJ2-2	TRBD2	ASSQEGSGGIGELF
few	TRBV18	TRBJ2-1	TRBD2	ASSPSGLAVPRRLYNEQF
-	TRBV19	TRBJ2-6	-	ASGQFDGANVLT
-	TRBV11-2	TRBJ2-3	-	ASSLLIRSTDTQY
-	TRBV13	TRBJ1-2	-	ASSLVTGSLNYGYT
-	TRBV6-1	TRBJ2-2	-	ASKAGANTGELF
-	TRBV5-4	TRBJ2-5	-	ASSLASGEGKTQY
-	TRBV29-1	TRBJ1-1	TRBD1	SGAGGSNTEAF
-	TRBV6-1	TRBJ1-1	-	ASSFPGGDQAF
-	TRBV7-2	TRBJ2-5	TRBD2	ASSLSGTGLETQY
-	TRBV6-1	TRBJ2-7	-	ASSEAVSYEQY
-	TRBV15	TRBJ1-2	-	ATSKGGSYGYT